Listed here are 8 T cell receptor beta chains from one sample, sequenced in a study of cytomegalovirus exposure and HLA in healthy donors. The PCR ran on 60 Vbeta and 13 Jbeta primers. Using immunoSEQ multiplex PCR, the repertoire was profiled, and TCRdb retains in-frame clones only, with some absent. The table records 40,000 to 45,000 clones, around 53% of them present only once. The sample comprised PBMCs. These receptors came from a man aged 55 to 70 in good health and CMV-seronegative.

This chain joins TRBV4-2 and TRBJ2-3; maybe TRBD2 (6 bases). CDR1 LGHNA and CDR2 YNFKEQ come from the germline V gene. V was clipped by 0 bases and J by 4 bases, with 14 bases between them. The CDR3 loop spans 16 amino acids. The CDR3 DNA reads TGTGCCAGCAGCCAAGATTCCGGGAGCGGCGCAGATACGCAGTATTTT. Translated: CASSQDSGSGADTQYF.

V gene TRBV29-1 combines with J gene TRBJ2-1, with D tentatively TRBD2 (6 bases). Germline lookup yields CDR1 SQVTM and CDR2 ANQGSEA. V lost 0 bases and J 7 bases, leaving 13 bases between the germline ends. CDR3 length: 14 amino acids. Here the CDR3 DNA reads TGCAGCGTTGAAGACATGCGGGCGGGGAATGAGCAGTTCTTC. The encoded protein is CSVEDMRAGNEQFF.

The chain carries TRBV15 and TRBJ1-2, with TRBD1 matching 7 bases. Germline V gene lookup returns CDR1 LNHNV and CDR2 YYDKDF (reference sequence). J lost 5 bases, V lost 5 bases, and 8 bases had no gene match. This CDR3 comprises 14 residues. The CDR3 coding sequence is TGTGCCACCAGCGAGGGGGCGCCGGGGTATGGCTACACCTTC. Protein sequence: CATSEGAPGYGYTF.

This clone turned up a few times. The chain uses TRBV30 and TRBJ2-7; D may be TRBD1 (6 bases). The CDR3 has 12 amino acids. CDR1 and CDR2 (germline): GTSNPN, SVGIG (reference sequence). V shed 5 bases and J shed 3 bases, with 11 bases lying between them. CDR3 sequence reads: CAWDTGNYEQYF. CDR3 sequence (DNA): TGTGCCTGGGATACAGGGAACTACGAGCAGTACTTC.

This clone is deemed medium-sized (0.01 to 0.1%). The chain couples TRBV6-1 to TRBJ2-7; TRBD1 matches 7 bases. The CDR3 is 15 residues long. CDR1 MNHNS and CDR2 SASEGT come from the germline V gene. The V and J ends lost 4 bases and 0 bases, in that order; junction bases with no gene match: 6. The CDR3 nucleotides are TGTGCCAGCAGTGGGGGGACAGCGGACTCCTACGAGCAGTACTTC. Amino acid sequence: CASSGGTADSYEQYF.

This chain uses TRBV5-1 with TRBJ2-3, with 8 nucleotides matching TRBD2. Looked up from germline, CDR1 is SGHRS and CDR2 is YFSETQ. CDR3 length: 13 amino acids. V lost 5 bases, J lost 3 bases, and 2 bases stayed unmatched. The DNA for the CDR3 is TGCGCCAGCAGGCGGGGGGCGACAGATACGCAGTATTTT. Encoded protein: CASRRGATDTQYF. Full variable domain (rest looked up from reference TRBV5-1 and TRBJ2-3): KAGVTQTPRYLIKTRGQQVTLSCSPISGHRSVSWYQQTPGQGLQFLFEYFSETQRNKGNFPGRFSGRQFSNSRSEMNVSTLELGDSALYLCASRRGATDTQYFGPGTRLTVL.

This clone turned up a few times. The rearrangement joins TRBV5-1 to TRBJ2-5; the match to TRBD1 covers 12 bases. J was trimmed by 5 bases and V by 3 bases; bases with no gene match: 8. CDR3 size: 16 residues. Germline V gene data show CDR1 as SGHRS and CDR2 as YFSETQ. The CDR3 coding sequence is TGCGCCAGCAGCTCTGGGGACAGGGGGCGCGGGGAGACCCAGTACTTC. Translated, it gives CASSSGDRGRGETQYF.

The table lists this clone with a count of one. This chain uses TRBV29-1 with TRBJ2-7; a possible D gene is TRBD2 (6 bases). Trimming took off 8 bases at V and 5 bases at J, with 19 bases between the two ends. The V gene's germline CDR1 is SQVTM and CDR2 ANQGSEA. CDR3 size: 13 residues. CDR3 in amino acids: CSTLTGSSHEQYF. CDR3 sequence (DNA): TGCAGCACTCTCACCGGGAGTTCCCACGAGCAGTACTTC.